The clone carrying this T cell receptor (beta chain) was seen a few times. MiXCR, run by TCRdb on the RT-PCR reads, gives a single entry per CDR3 protein. The top ten clones hold approximately 10% of a sample with about 780,000 distinct CDR3 sequences, approximately 18% of them seen once. Looked up from germline, CDR1 is SQVTM and CDR2 is ANQGSEA. CDR3 length: 15 amino acids. Between the trimmed V and J ends, which lost 4 bases and 4 bases, there was a span of 18 bases. This entry belongs to a study of response to subunit inactivated influenza vaccine. The TCR comes from a man aged 50 or older who received an inactivated influenza vaccine. Sample: PBMCs from blood, taken around 5 days after vaccination. The chain combines TRBV29-1 with TRBJ2-3, with a possible D match to TRBD2 (6 bases). This CDR3 is CSVVRAGRRADTQYF. In DNA form, the CDR3 reads TGCAGCGTTGTGAGGGCGGGGAGGAGGGCAGATACGCAGTATTTT.